Sequencing of this TCR beta chain was carried out in a study of blood T cell repertoires in COVID-19. Per the germline V gene, CDR1 is MNHNS and CDR2 is SASEGT. Trimming pared 3 bases from V and 3 bases from J, leaving 12 bases between. The CDR3 has 15 amino acids. Using immunoSEQ multiplex PCR, the repertoire was profiled, and TCRdb retains in-frame clones only, with some absent. In the table there are roughly 150,000 clones, 80% to 85% of which are singletons. The chain employs TRBV6-1 and TRBJ1-5, with D hard to call. This clonotype was sampled from a human donor in a cohort sampled during active COVID-19. The specimen sequenced was peripheral blood. CDR3 bases: TGTGCCAGCAGTGAGTATCCTAGCAACAATCAGCCCCAGCATTTT. Translation: CASSEYPSNNQPQHF.